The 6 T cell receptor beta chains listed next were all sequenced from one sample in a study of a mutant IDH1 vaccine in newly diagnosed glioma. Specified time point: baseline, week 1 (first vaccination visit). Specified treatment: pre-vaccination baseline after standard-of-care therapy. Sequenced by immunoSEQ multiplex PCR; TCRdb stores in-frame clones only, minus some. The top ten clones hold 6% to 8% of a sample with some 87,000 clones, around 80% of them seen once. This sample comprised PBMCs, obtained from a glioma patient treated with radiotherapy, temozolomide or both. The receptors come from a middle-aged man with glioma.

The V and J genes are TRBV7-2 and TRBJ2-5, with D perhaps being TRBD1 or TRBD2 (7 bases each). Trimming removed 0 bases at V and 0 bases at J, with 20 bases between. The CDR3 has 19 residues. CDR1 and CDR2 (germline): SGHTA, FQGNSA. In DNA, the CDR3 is TGTGCCAGCAGCTTAGCGCGGGCTAGTCAGGGGGGGGACCAAGAGACCCAGTACTTC. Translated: CASSLARASQGGDQETQYF.

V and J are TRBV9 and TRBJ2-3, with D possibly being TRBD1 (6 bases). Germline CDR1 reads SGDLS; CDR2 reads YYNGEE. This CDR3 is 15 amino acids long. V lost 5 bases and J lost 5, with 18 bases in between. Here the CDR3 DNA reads TGTGCCAGCAGTGGGGGCAGGGTCCCACTAGATACGCAGTATTTT. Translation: CASSGGRVPLDTQYF.

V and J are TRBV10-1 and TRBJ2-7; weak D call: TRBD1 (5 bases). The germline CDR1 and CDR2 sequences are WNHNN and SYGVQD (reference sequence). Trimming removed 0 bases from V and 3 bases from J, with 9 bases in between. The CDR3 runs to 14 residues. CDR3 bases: TGCGCCAGCAGTGAGTCGGGCAGGGTCTACGAGCAGTACTTC. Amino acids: CASSESGRVYEQYF.

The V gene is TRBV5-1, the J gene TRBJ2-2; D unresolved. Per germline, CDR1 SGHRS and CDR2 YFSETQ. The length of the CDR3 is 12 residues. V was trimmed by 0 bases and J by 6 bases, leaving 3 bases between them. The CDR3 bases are TGCGCCAGCAGCTTGGAGTCCGGGGAGCTGTTTTTT. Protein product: CASSLESGELFF.

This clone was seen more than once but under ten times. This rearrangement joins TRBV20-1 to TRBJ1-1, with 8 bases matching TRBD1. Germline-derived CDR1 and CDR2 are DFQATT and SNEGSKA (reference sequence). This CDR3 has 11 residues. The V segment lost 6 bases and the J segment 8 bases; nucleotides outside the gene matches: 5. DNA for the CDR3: TGCAGTGCCGTACGGACAGGGGAAGCTTTCTTT. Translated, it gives CSAVRTGEAFF.

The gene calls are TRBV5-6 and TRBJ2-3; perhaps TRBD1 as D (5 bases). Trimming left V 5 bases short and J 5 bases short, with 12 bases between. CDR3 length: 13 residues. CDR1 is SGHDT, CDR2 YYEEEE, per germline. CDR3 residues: CASRAQGKDTQYF. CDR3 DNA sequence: TGTGCCAGCAGGGCTCAGGGCAAAGATACGCAGTATTTT.